The 27 T cell receptor beta chains in this list originate from one sample, sequenced in a study of blood T cell repertoires in COVID-19. The assay was immunoSEQ multiplex PCR, and TCRdb's table has in-frame clones only and misses some. The repertoire holds 15,000 to 20,000 clones, roughly four fifths seen once, with 5.5% to 7% in the top ten. The sequenced sample was peripheral blood. These receptor sequences come from a human donor in a cohort sampled during active COVID-19.

J is TRBJ2-3 and V is TRBV7-3; D is possibly TRBD2 (5 bases). The CDR3 contains 10 residues. V gave up 8 bases and J gave up 5 bases, with 5 bases separating them. Germline V CDR1 and CDR2: SGHTA, FQGTGA. The CDR3 here is CASGGDTQYF. In nucleotides, the CDR3 is TGTGCCAGCGGAGGAGATACGCAGTATTTT.

The genes are TRBV18 and TRBJ2-7, with 12 bases that match TRBD2. This CDR3 contains 16 residues. Germline CDR1 is KGHSH and CDR2 is LQKENI. V was clipped by 2 bases and J by 6 bases; unmatched bases: 8. The CDR3 region is CASSPIPLAGGGEQYF. The CDR3 region has the DNA TGTGCCAGCTCACCAATCCCACTAGCGGGAGGAGGCGAGCAGTACTTC.

This chain connects TRBV5-8 to TRBJ2-3, with D perhaps matching TRBD2 (6 bases). CDR1 and CDR2 (germline): SGHTS, YDEGEE. This CDR3 has 18 amino acids. V lost 2 bases and J 3 bases, leaving 22 bases between the germline ends. The CDR3 sequence is CASSLRKEPARGTDTQYF. In DNA form, the CDR3 reads TGTGCCAGCAGCTTACGAAAGGAACCGGCGCGGGGAACAGATACGCAGTATTTT. The full variable domain, completed using reference TRBV5-8 and TRBJ2-3, is EAGVTQSPTHLIKTRGQQATLRCSPISGHTSVYWYQQALGLGLQFLLWYDEGEERNRGNFPPRFSGRQFPNYSSELNVNALELEDSALYLCASSLRKEPARGTDTQYFGPGTRLTVL.

The V gene is TRBV20-1, the J gene TRBJ2-7; D unclear. V was shortened by 3 bases and J by 3 bases, with 18 bases between the two germline ends. This CDR3 has 15 residues. Germline V gene sequence: CDR1 DFQATT, CDR2 SNEGSKA (reference sequence). The CDR3, as DNA: TGCAGTGCTAGTCGGTCCCAGGCGACCTTCTACGAGCAGTACTTC. Protein sequence: CSASRSQATFYEQYF.

The chain uses TRBV4-1 and TRBJ2-7, with D tentatively TRBD1 (5 bases). Trimming pared 4 bases from V and 5 bases from J, leaving 12 bases between. The CDR3 is made up of 13 amino acids. Germline CDR1 is MGHRA and CDR2 is YSYEKL. The CDR3 DNA follows: TGCGCCAGCAGCCTCAGGGTTGCGGACGAGCAGTACTTC. Encoded protein: CASSLRVADEQYF.

The rearrangement uses TRBV13 and TRBJ2-5; perhaps TRBD2 as D (6 bases). The better agreement between TRBJ2-7 and the DNA end casts doubt on the J call. This CDR3 contains 15 residues. Germline CDR1 is PRHDT and CDR2 is FYEKMQ (reference sequence). CDR3 sequence: CASSFMQRAIYEQYF. CDR3 DNA: TGTGCCAGCAGTTTCATGCAGCGGGCCATTTACGAGCAGTACTTC.

V and J are TRBV7-9 and TRBJ1-2; 8 bases match TRBD1. The V and J ends lost 4 bases and 8 bases, in that order; junction bases with no gene match: 3. This CDR3 has 12 amino acids. Per germline, CDR1 SEHNR and CDR2 FQNEAQ (reference sequence). CDR3 in DNA: TGTGCCAGCAGCTCTCGACAGGGGGGCTACACCTTC. Residues: CASSSRQGGYTF. The full variable domain, completed using reference TRBV7-9 and TRBJ1-2, is DTGVSQNPRHKITKRGQNVTFRCDPISEHNRLYWYRQTLGQGPEFLTYFQNEAQLEKSRLLSDRFSAERPKGSFSTLEIQRTEQGDSAMYLCASSSRQGGYTFGSGTRLTVV.

This chain joins TRBV7-2 and TRBJ1-1; TRBD1 agrees at 7 bases. V gave up 6 bases and J gave up 4 bases; unmatched junction bases: 5. The CDR3 extends over 13 amino acids. Germline lookup yields CDR1 SGHTA and CDR2 FQGNSA. CDR3 DNA: TGTGCCAGCAGACCAGGGGGATTCACTGAAGCTTTCTTT. Amino acid sequence: CASRPGGFTEAFF.

The chain links TRBV29-1 to TRBJ2-5; 7 positions match TRBD1. CDR1 is SQVTM and CDR2 is ANQGSEA in the germline V gene. This CDR3 spans 11 amino acids. V shed 6 bases and J 5 bases; nucleotides not matched to a gene: 3. DNA of the CDR3: TGCAGCGTGCTACAGGGGGAGACCCAGTACTTC. It specifies CSVLQGETQYF.

This chain links TRBV28 with TRBJ2-4; 9 bases match TRBD1. The trim removed 2 bases at V and 5 bases at J, leaving 7 bases unmatched. The CDR3 has 16 amino acids. Germline CDR1 is MDHEN and CDR2 is SYDVKM. CDR3 in DNA: TGTGCCAGCAGTTTAGGGATACAGGGGGCCCAAAACATTCAGTACTTC. Amino acid sequence: CASSLGIQGAQNIQYF.

The chain uses TRBV7-8 and TRBJ2-7; TRBD1 matches at 11 bases. V shed 6 bases and J 0 bases; nucleotides not matched to a gene: 7. CDR1 and CDR2 (germline): SGHVS, FQNEAQ. The CDR3 covers 16 residues. The CDR3 sequence: CASSWDRGGSSYEQYF. Written as DNA, the CDR3 is TGTGCCAGCAGTTGGGACAGGGGGGGTTCCTCCTACGAGCAGTACTTC.

This clone came up once. The genes are TRBV9 and TRBJ2-1; 11 nucleotides agree with TRBD1. Germline V CDR1 and CDR2: SGDLS, YYNGEE. This CDR3 region has 15 residues. V lost 0 bases to trimming and J lost 10 bases; unmatched junction nucleotides: 6. The CDR3 region is CASSVAGQGEWEQFF. In nucleotides, the CDR3 is TGTGCCAGCAGCGTAGCGGGACAGGGGGAATGGGAGCAGTTCTTC.

This chain connects TRBV28 to TRBJ1-3; the D is unclear. V lost 7 bases and J lost 5, with 6 bases in between. This CDR3 has 11 residues. Germline assignment: CDR1 MDHEN and CDR2 SYDVKM. CDR3 in amino acids: CASNNRNTIYF. CDR3 sequence (DNA): TGTGCCAGCAATAACAGAAACACCATATATTTT.

The V gene is TRBV4-2, the J gene TRBJ2-1; possible D gene TRBD2, 6 bases. Germline CDR1 LGHNA, CDR2 YNFKEQ. This CDR3 region has 17 residues. Trimming cost V 1 base and J 1 base, with 14 bases left between them. The CDR3 spells CASSQAGTRGSYNEQFF. In nucleotides, the CDR3 is TGTGCCAGCAGCCAAGCCGGGACTCGTGGGTCCTACAATGAGCAGTTCTTC.

The V gene is TRBV28, the J gene TRBJ2-2, with D unclear. Trimming shortened V by 1 base and J by 4 bases, and 7 bases separated the two germline ends. This CDR3 contains 14 residues. CDR1 MDHEN and CDR2 SYDVKM come from the germline V gene. The CDR3 DNA sequence: TGTGCCAGCAGTTTATCGAGGCTCACCGGGGAGCTGTTTTTT. It specifies CASSLSRLTGELFF.

This clone appeared once. The chain couples TRBV24-1 to TRBJ1-2; TRBD1 matches at 9 bases. This CDR3 is 18 amino acids long. V trimming: 0 bases; J trimming: 0 bases; junction bases outside the gene matches: 7. Germline CDR1 KGHDR, CDR2 SFDVKD. As DNA, the CDR3 is TGTGCCACCAGTGATTTGGGGGACAGGGATCTAGCTAACTATGGCTACACCTTC. Translation gives CATSDLGDRDLANYGYTF.

This chain connects TRBV10-3 to TRBJ1-1; 7 bases fit TRBD1. Germline values: CDR1 ENHRY, CDR2 SYGVKD. The CDR3 length is 15 residues. The V segment lost 3 bases and the J segment 1 base; nucleotides outside the gene matches: 5. The CDR3 here is CAISERGGPNTEAFF. CDR3 nucleotide sequence: TGTGCCATCAGTGAAAGAGGGGGCCCGAACACTGAAGCTTTCTTT.

The V call is TRBV19, the J call TRBJ1-5; 8 nucleotides match TRBD1. Trimming took 9 bases from V and 1 from J; bases not matched to a gene: 8. The CDR3 sequence is 15 residues long. Germline CDR1 reads LNHDA; CDR2 reads SQIVND (reference sequence). The DNA of the CDR3 is TGTGCCAGCTCTACAGGGGGTATCAGCAATCAGCCCCAGCATTTT. Translated: CASSTGGISNQPQHF.

In its sample, this clone was seen once. The chain joins TRBV7-6 to TRBJ2-7, with TRBD2 matching 13 bases. There are 16 residues in the CDR3. V was clipped by 5 bases and J by 1 base; unmatched bases: 5. Germline V gene lookup returns CDR1 SGHVS and CDR2 FNYEAQ. CDR3 in amino acids: CASSLGTSGVSYEQYF. The CDR3 coding sequence is TGTGCCAGCAGCCTCGGGACTAGCGGGGTGTCCTACGAGCAGTACTTC.

The chain couples TRBV21-1 to TRBJ1-4; the table names TRBD1, a call not compared with the DNA. TRBV21-1 is termed a pseudogene. The CDR3 is made up of 16 amino acids. CDR3 region: CASSKDRGGTNEKLFF. CDR3 bases: TGTGCCAGCAGCAAAGACAGGGGGGGAACTAATGAAAAACTGTTTTTT.

The chain joins TRBV13 to TRBJ2-3, with TRBD2 identical over 10 bases. This CDR3 comprises 16 residues. Germline loops: CDR1 PRHDT, CDR2 FYEKMQ (reference sequence). The V and J ends lost 6 bases and 5 bases, in that order; junction bases with no gene match: 11. Here the CDR3 DNA reads TGTGCCAGCAGTCCTACTCTAGCGGGAGAGGAAGATACGCAGTATTTT. Residues: CASSPTLAGEEDTQYF.

The chain links TRBV6-1 to TRBJ1-5; 7 nucleotides agree with TRBD1. The CDR3 consists of 16 residues. V shed 3 bases, J shed 1 base, and the junction held 6 bases outside the gene matches. CDR1 is MNHNS, CDR2 SASEGT, per germline. The CDR3 spells CASSELPGGSNQPQHF. In nucleotides, the CDR3 is TGTGCCAGCAGTGAGTTGCCAGGGGGAAGCAATCAGCCCCAGCATTTT.

The J gene is TRBJ2-3, the V gene TRBV28, with TRBD2 matching over 9 bases. CDR1 is MDHEN, CDR2 SYDVKM, per germline. Losses at the gene ends were 6 bases for V and 6 bases for J; bases not matched to a gene: 13. The CDR3 has 16 residues. DNA for the CDR3: TGTGCCAGCAGCAAGTCTAGCGGGGTACAGTCTGATACGCAGTATTTT. Its protein is CASSKSSGVQSDTQYF. Combining the CDR3 with reference TRBV28 and TRBJ2-3 gives the whole variable domain DVKVTQSSRYLVKRTGEKVFLECVQDMDHENMFWYRQDPGLGLRLIYFSYDVKMKEKGDIPEGYSVSREKKERFSLILESASTNQTSMYLCASSKSSGVQSDTQYFGPGTRLTVL.

The chain recombines TRBV12-5 with TRBJ2-1; 8 nucleotides agree with TRBD2. Germline V gives CDR1 LGHNT, CDR2 FRNRAP. There are 15 residues in the CDR3. V lost 5 bases and J lost 0; bases outside the gene matches: 3. In nucleotides, the CDR3 is TGTGCTAGTGGTAAAAGCGGGAGCTCCTACAATGAGCAGTTCTTC. Translating gives CASGKSGSSYNEQFF.

This clone appeared a single time. The chain employs TRBV9 and TRBJ2-2, with D possibly TRBD2 on 5 matching bases. The V end was cut by 4 bases, the J end by 0 bases, with 16 bases between. The CDR3 has 17 amino acids. Germline V gene sequence: CDR1 SGDLS, CDR2 YYNGEE. This chain's CDR3 is CASSPTILATNTGELFF. DNA of the CDR3: TGTGCCAGCAGCCCCACGATCCTAGCTACGAACACCGGGGAGCTGTTTTTT.

The chain couples TRBV7-9 to TRBJ1-6; TRBD1 matches 9 bases. Unmatched junction bases numbered 11, after V lost 5 bases and J lost 9 bases. This CDR3 region has 16 residues. Per germline, CDR1 SEHNR and CDR2 FQNEAQ (reference sequence). The CDR3 reads CASSTSRTGDSSPLHF. In nucleotides, the CDR3 is TGTGCCAGCAGCACTTCCCGGACAGGGGACAGTTCACCCCTCCACTTT.

The V call is TRBV19, the J call TRBJ2-1; 7 bases align to TRBD2. This CDR3 has 12 residues. Germline V CDR1 and CDR2: LNHDA, SQIVND (reference sequence). Unmatched junction bases numbered 4, after V lost 10 bases and J lost 4 bases. For the CDR3, the DNA is TGTGCCACAACTAGCGCGTACAATGAGCAGTTCTTC. Translating it yields CATTSAYNEQFF.